One and the same sample provided the 18 T cell receptor beta chains below, sequenced in a study of cytomegalovirus exposure and HLA in healthy donors. With 60 Vbeta and 13 Jbeta primers, the PCR was carried out. Method: immunoSEQ multiplex PCR; TCRdb's copy keeps in-frame clones and lacks some. The sample has around 150,000 clones, around 77% seen once. The sequencing sample was made of PBMCs. The receptors stem from a man younger than 40 in good health and CMV-seronegative.

This clone was observed a handful of times. The rearrangement joins TRBV18 to TRBJ1-2; 8 bases agree with TRBD1. Trimming took 8 bases from V and 5 from J; bases not matched to a gene: 16. The CDR3 covers 16 residues. Germline V lookup: CDR1 KGHSH, CDR2 LQKENI. CDR3 DNA: TGTGCCAGCCGACGTCCCGGACAGGGCACAACTTATGGCTACACCTTC. Protein product: CASRRPGQGTTYGYTF.

This clone was seen a handful of times. The chain joins TRBV6-4 to TRBJ2-3, with D possibly being TRBD1 (6 bases). V lost 5 bases and J lost 2, with 11 bases in between. The CDR3 length is 14 residues. Looked up from germline, CDR1 is MRHNA and CDR2 is SNTAGT. The DNA of the CDR3 is TGTGCCAGCAGTCAACAGGGTGCCACAGATACGCAGTATTTT. Its protein is CASSQQGATDTQYF.

The J gene is TRBJ2-2, the V gene TRBV5-6; 8 nucleotides line up with TRBD1. V lost 4 bases, J lost 4 bases, and 3 bases stayed unmatched. This CDR3 is 14 amino acids long. Per the germline V gene, CDR1 is SGHDT and CDR2 is YYEEEE. The CDR3 sequence is CASSRTGTTGELFF. CDR3 nucleotide sequence: TGTGCCAGCAGCCGGACAGGGACCACCGGGGAGCTGTTTTTT. Supplemented by reference TRBV5-6 and TRBJ2-2, the full variable domain reads DAGVTQSPTHLIKTRGQQVTLRCSPKSGHDTVSWYQQALGQGPQFIFQYYEEEERQRGNFPDRFSGHQFPNYSSELNVNALLLGDSALYLCASSRTGTTGELFFGEGSRLTVL.

This rearrangement joins TRBV5-1 to TRBJ2-5; TRBD1 matches at 11 bases. V shed 4 bases, J shed 4 bases, and the junction held 12 bases outside the gene matches. Germline V lookup: CDR1 SGHRS, CDR2 YFSETQ. The CDR3 has 17 residues. CDR3 DNA: TGCGCCAGCAGCCCCCTTATTGGACAGGGGGCAGGAGAGACCCAGTACTTC. Translated: CASSPLIGQGAGETQYF.

This clone came up a few times. This chain joins TRBV9 and TRBJ1-2; 7 nucleotides agree with TRBD1. The CDR3 totals 16 residues. CDR1 and CDR2 (germline): SGDLS, YYNGEE. V gave up 0 bases and J gave up 0 bases; unmatched junction bases: 5. The CDR3 DNA sequence: TGTGCCAGCAGCGTAGATACAGGGGAATCTAACTATGGCTACACCTTC. Protein product: CASSVDTGESNYGYTF.

V gene TRBV7-9 combines with J gene TRBJ1-2; D remains ambiguous. Trimming pared 3 bases from V and 4 bases from J, leaving 15 bases between. Germline V gives CDR1 SEHNR, CDR2 FQNEAQ (reference sequence). The CDR3 sequence is 15 residues long. CDR3 loop: CASSFADRPSYGYTF. The CDR3 region has the DNA TGTGCCAGCAGCTTTGCGGATCGGCCGTCCTATGGCTACACCTTC.

This clone was seen a few times. CDR3: CASSLSAGSGTQYF. In nucleotides, the CDR3 is TGTGCCAGCAGCTTATCGGCCGGGAGCGGGACCCAGTACTTC. J is TRBJ2-5 and V is TRBV7-9, with a weak D call TRBD2 (6 bases). The germline gives CDR1 SEHNR, CDR2 FQNEAQ (reference sequence). V was clipped by 2 bases and J by 7 bases, with 14 bases between them. The CDR3 extends over 14 amino acids.

The J gene is TRBJ2-1, the V gene TRBV10-1, with 12 bases lining up with TRBD2. V trimming: 2 bases; J trimming: 15 bases; junction bases outside the gene matches: 2. CDR1 and CDR2 from the germline V gene are WNHNN and SYGVQD (reference sequence). The CDR3 consists of 12 residues. CDR3 nucleotide sequence: TGCGCCAGCAGTGAGCCTAGCGGGAGGGTGTTCTTC. Its translation is CASSEPSGRVFF.

V and J are TRBV7-9 and TRBJ1-2; 7 nucleotides line up with TRBD1. Germline V lookup: CDR1 SEHNR, CDR2 FQNEAQ (reference sequence). CDR3 length equals 18 residues. With 5 bases clipped from V and 5 bases from J, the junction kept 20 bases outside the gene matches. The CDR3 coding sequence is TGTGCCAGCAGCCGGGGCGATTACAGGGGTGCTACTACATATGGCTACACCTTC. It encodes CASSRGDYRGATTYGYTF. Full variable domain (missing parts from reference TRBV7-9 and TRBJ1-2): DTGVSQNPRHKITKRGQNVTFRCDPISEHNRLYWYRQTLGQGPEFLTYFQNEAQLEKSRLLSDRFSAERPKGSFSTLEIQRTEQGDSAMYLCASSRGDYRGATTYGYTFGSGTRLTVV.

CDR3 amino acids: CASSLLIPSTDTQYF. CDR3 in DNA: TGTGCCAGCAGTTTACTAATTCCTAGCACAGATACGCAGTATTTT. The chain carries TRBV27 and TRBJ2-3; D not resolved. Germline V gives CDR1 MNHEY, CDR2 SMNVEV (reference sequence). This CDR3 is 15 amino acids long. V lost 2 bases to trimming and J lost 0 bases, with 9 bases between them.

This chain links TRBV11-2 with TRBJ1-4, with 10 positions matching TRBD1. Germline trimming cut 4 bases from V and 3 bases from J; bases unmatched to any gene: 5. This CDR3 is built from 16 residues. Germline values: CDR1 SGHAT, CDR2 FQNNGV. CDR3 DNA sequence: TGTGCCAGCAGCTCGGGACAGGGGTTATCTAATGAAAAACTGTTTTTT. Its protein is CASSSGQGLSNEKLFF.

The chain carries TRBV5-1 and TRBJ2-7; D is perhaps TRBD1 (5 bases). Trimming took 0 bases from V and 5 from J, leaving 15 bases between them. CDR1 and CDR2 (germline): SGHRS, YFSETQ. CDR3 length: 15 residues. CDR3 DNA: TGCGCCAGCAGCTTGGGGGAAGGGGATGGCCACGAGCAGTACTTC. It specifies CASSLGEGDGHEQYF.

The rearrangement links TRBV27 to TRBJ2-7; perhaps TRBD2 as D (7 bases). Trimming removed 3 bases at V and 6 bases at J, with 18 bases between. This CDR3 contains 15 residues. From germline, CDR1 is MNHEY and CDR2 SMNVEV (reference sequence). CDR3 sequence: CASSLGGTLLTEQYF. CDR3 DNA sequence: TGTGCCAGCAGTTTGGGAGGGACACTCCTGACCGAGCAGTACTTC.

This clone was recorded only once. This sample also contains other DNA sequences that code for the same CDR3. The rearrangement links TRBV6-1 to TRBJ2-7; D is perhaps TRBD1 (5 bases). The CDR3 runs 15 residues. Trimming removed 0 bases at V and 2 bases at J, with 11 bases between. CDR1 is MNHNS and CDR2 is SASEGT in the germline V gene. In DNA form, the CDR3 reads TGTGCCAGCAGTGAAGCCCCCGGACAAGCCTACGAGCAGTACTTC. Translating it yields CASSEAPGQAYEQYF.

This chain uses TRBV6-5 with TRBJ2-3; 8 positions match TRBD1. Germline values: CDR1 MNHEY, CDR2 SVGAGI. This CDR3 is 16 amino acids long. The ends lost 2 bases at V and 6 bases at J; junction bases unmatched: 10. This chain's CDR3 is CASSYQGAGVMDTQYF. In DNA, the CDR3 is TGTGCCAGCAGTTACCAGGGGGCAGGGGTCATGGATACGCAGTATTTT.

This clone is a singleton in its sample. This chain uses TRBV5-1 with TRBJ2-2, with unresolved D. With 4 bases removed from V and 0 bases from J, the gap between germline ends came to 16 bases. The V gene's germline CDR1 is SGHRS and CDR2 YFSETQ. The CDR3 is made up of 17 amino acids. In nucleotides, the CDR3 is TGCGCCAGCAGCCCGTTATCTAGAGCCTCGAACACCGGGGAGCTGTTTTTT. It yields the protein CASSPLSRASNTGELFF.

V is TRBV11-2 and J is TRBJ2-5; D is unclear. Germline CDR1 is SGHAT and CDR2 is FQNNGV. The V and J ends lost 3 bases and 2 bases respectively, with 10 bases between them. This CDR3 has 14 amino acids. The CDR3 coding sequence is TGTGCCAGCAGCTTCAACAGTGGGCAAGAGACCCAGTACTTC. Protein sequence: CASSFNSGQETQYF. Full variable domain (remainder filled in from reference TRBV11-2 and TRBJ2-5): EAGVAQSPRYKIIEKRQSVAFWCNPISGHATLYWYQQILGQGPKLLIQFQNNGVVDDSQLPKDRFSAERLKGVDSTLKIQPAKLEDSAVYLCASSFNSGQETQYFGPGTRLLVL.

The genes are TRBV4-1 and TRBJ2-7, with D possibly TRBD1 on 6 matching bases. Deletions cut 6 bases from V and 5 bases from J, with 14 bases between. The CDR3 totals 13 residues. From germline, CDR1 is MGHRA and CDR2 YSYEKL. CDR3 sequence: CASSHQGLDEQYF. CDR3 in DNA: TGCGCCAGCAGTCACCAGGGGTTGGACGAGCAGTACTTC.